This T cell receptor (beta chain) was profiled in a study of T cells in Graves' hyperthyroidism and ophthalmopathy. General study points: The majority of expanded thyroid clonotypes above 0.001 also appeared in blood.

The CDR3 is 15 amino acids. The V end lost 0 bases, the J end lost 6 bases, and 15 bases lay between the germline ends. Germline V lookup: CDR1 SGHAT, CDR2 FQNNGV. At least ten counts were recorded for this clonotype. Its antigen is undetermined. RNA transcripts yielded amplified TCR beta CDR3 regions. Primed by the HTBI set, a first-round RT-PCR was run on the TCR CDR3. MiXCR, applied by TCRdb to the multiplex PCR reads, yields one record per CDR3 protein. Of hundreds of thousands of distinct CDR3 sequences listed, about 20% are singletons. The TCR comes from a man aged 25 to 40 with Graves' ophthalmopathy. The sequenced material came from blood. The chain carries TRBV11-2 and TRBJ2-7, with D tentatively TRBD1 or TRBD2 (6 bases each). The CDR3 region is CASSLDRRGPSEQYF. In DNA, the CDR3 is TGTGCCAGCAGCTTAGATCGTCGGGGGCCAAGCGAGCAGTACTTC.